This T cell receptor (beta chain) originates from a study of blood T cell repertoires in COVID-19. On the study more broadly: Spain, Italy and the United States supplied samples that represented acute and convalescent COVID-19. The analysed material was cDNA or gDNA that came from T cells, B-cell-depleted T cells, or PBMCs.

Per the original methods: Reference gene primer amplification yielded estimated nucleated cell counts. Method: immunoSEQ multiplex PCR; TCRdb's copy keeps in-frame clones and lacks some. Clonal size and the V and J genes are those of that table, whereas D and trimming came from the DNA. The sample has 300,000 to 450,000 clones; approximately 81% are singletons. The ends lost 2 bases at V and 0 bases at J; junction bases unmatched: 5. This CDR3 contains 17 residues. Per the germline V gene, CDR1 is SNHLY and CDR2 is FYNNEI. The chain has TRBV2 and TRBJ2-2; TRBD1 matches at 8 bases. The receptor was isolated from a woman aged 18-29 years with acute or convalescent COVID-19. The sequenced material came from peripheral blood. CDR3 in DNA: TGTGCCAGCAGTGAAATGGGGACAGGATCGAACACCGGGGAGCTGTTTTTT. It translates to CASSEMGTGSNTGELFF. The variable domain in full, with the rest retrieved from reference TRBV2 and TRBJ2-2, is EPEVTQTPSHQVTQMGQEVILRCVPISNHLYFYWYRQILGQKVEFLVSFYNNEISEKSEIFDDQFSVERPDGSNFTLKIRSTKLEDSAMYFCASSEMGTGSNTGELFFGEGSRLTVL.